The text below deals with one T cell receptor beta chain. The data derive from a study of cytomegalovirus exposure and HLA in healthy donors. PCR amplification relied on 60 Vbeta primers (plus 13 Jbeta primers). Repertoires were generated with immunoSEQ multiplex PCR, while TCRdb's copy carries only in-frame clones and drops some. The sample has about 160,000 clones, 70% to 80% seen once. Germline assignment: CDR1 MRHNA and CDR2 SNTAGT. Trimming took 3 bases from V and 6 from J; bases not matched to a gene: 2. The CDR3 is 14 amino acids. Sequencing was carried out using PBMCs. The chain carries TRBV6-4 and TRBJ2-2; TRBD1 matches 9 bases. The source is a man in his forties in good health and CMV-seronegative. CDR3 coding DNA: TGTGCCAGCAGTGAGGGACAGGGCCCCGGGGAGCTGTTTTTT. This codes for CASSEGQGPGELFF.